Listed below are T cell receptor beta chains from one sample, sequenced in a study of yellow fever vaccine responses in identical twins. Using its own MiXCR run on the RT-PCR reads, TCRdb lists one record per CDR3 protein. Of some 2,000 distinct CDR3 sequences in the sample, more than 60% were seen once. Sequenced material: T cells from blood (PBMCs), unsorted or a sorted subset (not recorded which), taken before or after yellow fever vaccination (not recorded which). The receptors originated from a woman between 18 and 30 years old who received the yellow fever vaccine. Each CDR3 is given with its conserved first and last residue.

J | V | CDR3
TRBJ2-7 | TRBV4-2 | CASSQVPSGMVHEQYF
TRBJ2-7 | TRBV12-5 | CASGFGGSTSYEQYF
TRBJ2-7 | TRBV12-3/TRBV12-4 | CASRPTGPYEQYF
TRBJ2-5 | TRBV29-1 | CSVEVRDLQETQYF
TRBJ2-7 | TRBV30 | CAWSEPAGGAYEQYF
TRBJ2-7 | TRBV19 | CATSTGFYEQYF
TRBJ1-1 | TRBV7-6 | CASSSTIGELMNTEAFF
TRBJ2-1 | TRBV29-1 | CSVGGGIEQFF
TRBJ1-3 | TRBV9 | CASSGDRDTIYF
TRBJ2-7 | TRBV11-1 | CASSLSQLYEQYF
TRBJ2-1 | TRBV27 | CASSLSGNEQFF
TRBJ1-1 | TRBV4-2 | CASSRPGQQPEGVAEAFF
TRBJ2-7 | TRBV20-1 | CSASPPRATYEQYF
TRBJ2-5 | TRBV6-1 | CASSSQAQETQYF
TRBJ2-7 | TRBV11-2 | CASSLVAATYEQYF
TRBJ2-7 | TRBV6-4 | CASSQEGTGAYEQYF
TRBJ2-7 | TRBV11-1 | CASSLVEAYEQYF
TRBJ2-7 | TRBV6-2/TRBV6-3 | CASSPRDPPEQYF
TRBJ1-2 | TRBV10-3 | CAISDLVRGGRSDGYTF
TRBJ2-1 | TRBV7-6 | CASSLISGEQFF
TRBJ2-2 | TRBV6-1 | CATATGGSGELFF
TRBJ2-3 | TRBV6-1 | CASSKFTGQTDTQYF
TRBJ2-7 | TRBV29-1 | CSAGGTSYEQYF
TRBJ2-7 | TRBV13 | CASRPTGVHSYEQYF
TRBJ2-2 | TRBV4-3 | CVSSPGRSNTGELFF
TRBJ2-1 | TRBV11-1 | CASSVSGDGFF
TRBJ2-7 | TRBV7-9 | CASSPTDSGYEQYF
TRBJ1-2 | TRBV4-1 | CASSQDREDDGYTF
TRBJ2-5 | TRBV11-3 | CASSLERVFGETQYF
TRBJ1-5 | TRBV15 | CATRHSGNQPQHF
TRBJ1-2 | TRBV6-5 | CASSYTSGTNGYTF
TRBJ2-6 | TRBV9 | CASRPSVGSGANVLTF
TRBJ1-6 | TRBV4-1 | CASSQIEWSPLHF
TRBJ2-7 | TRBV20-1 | CSARGPAGISYEQYF